This T cell receptor beta chain is from a study of CD8 T cells in ankylosing spondylitis. It was by quantitative 5'-RACE with molecular barcodes that TCR beta libraries were made. TCRdb ran MiXCR on the 5' RACE reads and lists one entry per CDR3 protein. The profile shows almost 30,000 distinct CDR3 sequences, about 5.3% of them singletons. The V gene's germline CDR1 is SGDLS and CDR2 YYNGEE. This CDR3 has 18 residues. The J segment lost 6 bases and the V segment lost 4 bases, leaving 16 bases of the junction unmatched. There are many counts of this clonotype. Its antigen is not identified. Study conclusions and caveats: In ankylosing spondylitis blood, a motif of roughly 8 highly homologous TCR beta variants appeared characteristic.

The origin of this receptor is a female donor with ankylosing spondylitis or in good health (not recorded which). The chain combines TRBV9 with TRBJ2-1; TRBD2 matches 10 bases. Material for sequencing was blood, either unsorted or a sorted T cell fraction (not recorded which). The CDR3 sequence: CASSRTSGHNWGSNEQFF. The CDR3 DNA sequence: TGTGCCAGCAGCCGGACTAGCGGACATAACTGGGGGTCCAATGAGCAGTTCTTC.